One sample yielded the 24 T cell receptor beta chains listed below, sequenced in a study of shared clonotypes between healthy human individuals. TCRdb's copy holds only in-frame clones and misses some; the assay was immunoSEQ multiplex PCR. The table lists 950,000 to 1,100,000 clones, roughly 80% of them singletons. Sequences were obtained from memory CD4+ T cells sorted from blood. Noted subset: CD45RA-negative fraction. The receptor set was obtained from a man younger than 35 in good health.

This rearrangement joins TRBV9 to TRBJ2-5; the D is unclear. Trimming took 3 bases from V and 4 from J, leaving 13 bases between them. Germline CDR1 and CDR2: SGDLS and YYNGEE. The CDR3 extends over 14 amino acids. CDR3 DNA sequence: TGTGCCAGCAGCGCTTTCCAGAGAGGAGAGACCCAGTACTTC. This codes for CASSAFQRGETQYF.

CDR3 in DNA: TGCGCCAGCAGTACGGGTGAGACAACCTATGGCTACACCTTC. This sequence encodes CASSTGETTYGYTF. The chain has TRBV5-1 and TRBJ1-2; D unclear. The CDR3 runs to 14 residues. Per the germline V gene, CDR1 is SGHRS and CDR2 is YFSETQ. V shed 5 bases and J shed 4 bases, with 15 bases lying between them. The whole variable domain, filled in from reference TRBV5-1 and TRBJ1-2, reads KAGVTQTPRYLIKTRGQQVTLSCSPISGHRSVSWYQQTPGQGLQFLFEYFSETQRNKGNFPGRFSGRQFSNSRSEMNVSTLELGDSALYLCASSTGETTYGYTFGSGTRLTVV.

The chain has TRBV19 and TRBJ1-2; D not resolved. With 3 bases removed from V and 4 bases from J, the gap between germline ends came to 9 bases. Per germline, CDR1 LNHDA and CDR2 SQIVND (reference sequence). CDR3 size: 13 residues. This CDR3 reads CASSIVGSYGYTF. The CDR3 DNA follows: TGTGCCAGTAGTATCGTGGGGAGCTATGGCTACACCTTC.

J is TRBJ1-6 and V is TRBV6-1; D remains ambiguous. Germline assignment: CDR1 MNHNS and CDR2 SASEGT. The CDR3 length is 14 residues. Trimming left V 6 bases short and J 0 bases short, with 6 bases between. The CDR3 region is CASRGVSYNSPLHF. The CDR3 nucleotides read TGTGCCAGCAGGGGTGTCTCCTATAATTCACCCCTCCACTTT.

V and J are TRBV6-6 and TRBJ1-2; no clear D gene. V lost 7 bases to trimming and J lost 4 bases, with 19 bases between them. Per the germline V gene, CDR1 is MNHNY and CDR2 is SVGAGI (reference sequence). The CDR3 loop spans 15 amino acids. This CDR3 reads CASTSPTSLTYGYTF. The CDR3 nucleotides are TGTGCCAGCACCTCACCGACTAGCCTGACCTATGGCTACACCTTC.

The chain carries TRBV30 and TRBJ2-6; perhaps TRBD1 as D (5 bases). From germline, CDR1 is GTSNPN and CDR2 SVGIG (reference sequence). The germline V and J ends were trimmed by 4 bases and 2 bases, with 9 bases remaining between them. The CDR3 loop spans 14 amino acids. The CDR3 protein is CAWNQGTGANVLTF. CDR3 sequence (DNA): TGTGCCTGGAACCAGGGAACTGGGGCCAACGTCCTGACTTTC.

This clone was observed a single time. The V call is TRBV19, the J call TRBJ2-1; 7 bases map to TRBD1. CDR3 length: 16 amino acids. V was pared by 4 bases and J by 8 bases, with 14 bases of the junction left unmatched. The V gene's germline CDR1 is LNHDA and CDR2 SQIVND (reference sequence). The CDR3 DNA reads TGTGCCAGTAGTAGGGATAACAGGGGTGGCCACGATGAGCAGTTCTTC. Its protein is CASSRDNRGGHDEQFF. Full variable domain (rest looked up from reference TRBV19 and TRBJ2-1): DGGITQSPKYLFRKEGQNVTLSCEQNLNHDAMYWYRQDPGQGLRLIYYSQIVNDFQKGDIAEGYSVSREKKESFPLTVTSAQKNPTAFYLCASSRDNRGGHDEQFFGPGTRLTVL.

The gene calls are TRBV28 and TRBJ2-5; no firm D call. Trimming removed 4 bases at V and 5 bases at J, with 14 bases between. Germline CDR1 is MDHEN and CDR2 is SYDVKM. The CDR3 runs 14 residues. The CDR3 spells CASSSGRPEETQYF. DNA of the CDR3: TGTGCCAGCAGTTCTGGGCGGCCGGAGGAGACCCAGTACTTC.

The V and J genes are TRBV5-4 and TRBJ1-2; no definite D call. There are 13 residues in the CDR3. Trimming left V 3 bases short and J 2 bases short, with 8 bases between. Germline CDR1 is SGHNT and CDR2 is YYREEE (reference sequence). The CDR3 loop is CASSSYLNYGYTF. For the CDR3, the DNA is TGTGCCAGCAGCTCATACTTGAACTATGGCTACACCTTC.

The rearrangement links TRBV10-1 to TRBJ2-5, with 11 bases that match TRBD2. This CDR3 has 15 amino acids. The V gene's germline CDR1 is WNHNN and CDR2 SYGVQD (reference sequence). V dropped 3 bases and J dropped 2; count of bases not matched to a gene: 2. CDR3 protein: CASSETSGGQETQYF. The CDR3, as DNA: TGCGCCAGCAGTGAAACTAGCGGGGGACAAGAGACCCAGTACTTC.

The CDR3 protein is CAWSEGTSGRPIESQYF. CDR3 bases: TGTGCCTGGAGTGAGGGGACTAGCGGGAGGCCCATTGAGTCCCAGTACTTC. The genes are TRBV30 and TRBJ2-5; 15 positions match TRBD2. The CDR3 runs 17 residues. From germline, CDR1 is GTSNPN and CDR2 SVGIG (reference sequence). The V and J ends lost 1 base and 9 bases, in that order; junction bases with no gene match: 12.

This chain links TRBV25-1 with TRBJ2-1; 10 bases match TRBD2. V dropped 4 bases and J dropped 0; count of bases not matched to a gene: 9. Germline V gene sequence: CDR1 MGHDK, CDR2 SYGVNS. The CDR3 is made up of 18 amino acids. CDR3 bases: TGTGCCAGCAGTGGGGGACTAGCGATAAAGAGCTCCTACAATGAGCAGTTCTTC. It codes for CASSGGLAIKSSYNEQFF.

The chain recombines TRBV5-5 with TRBJ1-2; D not certain. The CDR3 is 15 residues long. The V gene's germline CDR1 is SGHKS and CDR2 YYEKEE (reference sequence). The V gene lost 3 bases and the J gene lost 0 bases, with 12 bases spanning the gap. In DNA, the CDR3 is TGTGCCAGCAGCTCCTCCGGGCCCTCTAACTATGGCTACACCTTC. Translation gives CASSSSGPSNYGYTF.

The chain is built from TRBV5-1 and TRBJ2-1; a possible D gene is TRBD2 (6 bases). This CDR3 has 15 amino acids. CDR1 and CDR2 (germline): SGHRS, YFSETQ. V was shortened by 1 base and J by 1 base, with 9 bases between the two germline ends. For the CDR3, the DNA is TGCGCCAGCAGCTTGCTAGCGCCTTCCTACAATGAGCAGTTCTTC. Translating it yields CASSLLAPSYNEQFF.

This chain joins TRBV5-4 and TRBJ2-5; TRBD1 matches at 9 bases. Germline CDR1 SGHNT, CDR2 YYREEE (reference sequence). V lost 4 bases to trimming and J lost 3 bases; unmatched junction nucleotides: 10. The length of the CDR3 is 16 residues. For the CDR3, the DNA is TGTGCCAGCAGCCCCGGAGCACGGACAGGGGAAGAGACCCAGTACTTC. Translating it yields CASSPGARTGEETQYF. The entire variable domain, with the rest obtained from reference TRBV5-4 and TRBJ2-5, is as follows: ETGVTQSPTHLIKTRGQQVTLRCSSQSGHNTVSWYQQALGQGPQFIFQYYREEENGRGNFPPRFSGLQFPNYSSELNVNALELDDSALYLCASSPGARTGEETQYFGPGTRLLVL.

V usage is TRBV9 and J usage is TRBJ1-2; no clear D. V was shortened by 3 bases and J by 7 bases, with 10 bases between the two germline ends. The CDR3 is made up of 12 amino acids. Looked up from germline, CDR1 is SGDLS and CDR2 is YYNGEE. CDR3 in amino acids: CASSGGEAGYTF. The CDR3, as DNA: TGTGCCAGCAGCGGTGGAGAGGCTGGCTACACCTTC.

The DNA of the CDR3 is TGTGCCAGCAACTTTGCCGGGACTCCGGGCACCGGGGAGCTGTTTTTT. As protein: CASNFAGTPGTGELFF. J is TRBJ2-2 and V is TRBV21-1; the table gives TRBD2 as D, unverified against the DNA. TRBV21-1 is described as a pseudogene. This CDR3 region has 16 residues.

The V and J genes are TRBV29-1 and TRBJ1-3; 7 bases align to TRBD1. CDR3 length: 14 residues. V lost 0 bases, J lost 7 bases, and 6 bases stayed unmatched. In germline, CDR1 is SQVTM, CDR2 ANQGSEA. This chain's CDR3 is CSVEEQGLRNTIYF. CDR3 bases: TGCAGCGTTGAAGAACAGGGGCTGAGGAACACCATATATTTT.

The rearrangement uses TRBV11-2 and TRBJ2-5; 7 bases match TRBD1. J was trimmed by 1 base and V by 1 base; bases with no gene match: 6. CDR1 and CDR2 (germline): SGHAT, FQNNGV. This CDR3 contains 16 residues. The DNA for the CDR3 is TGTGCCAGCAGCTTAGGGGCCCGGGACAGCCAAGAGACCCAGTACTTC. Translated, it gives CASSLGARDSQETQYF. The variable domain in full, with the rest retrieved from reference TRBV11-2 and TRBJ2-5, is EAGVAQSPRYKIIEKRQSVAFWCNPISGHATLYWYQQILGQGPKLLIQFQNNGVVDDSQLPKDRFSAERLKGVDSTLKIQPAKLEDSAVYLCASSLGARDSQETQYFGPGTRLLVL.

With regard to this clone: A far more abundant clone sits one base away, making this likely a read error. The same CDR3 arises from other DNA sequences in this sample as well. The rearrangement uses TRBV30 and TRBJ1-1; 11 positions match TRBD1. The CDR3 runs 15 residues. CDR1 and CDR2 (germline): GTSNPN, SVGIG (reference sequence). Trimming cost V 4 bases and J 5 bases; bases outside gene matches: 9. CDR3 bases: TGTGCCTGGACTGGGACAGGGGGGAAGTGGACTGAAGCTTTCTTT. The encoded protein is CAWTGTGGKWTEAFF.

This chain uses TRBV5-1 with TRBJ1-6, with D uncertain. Per germline, CDR1 SGHRS and CDR2 YFSETQ. The CDR3 covers 16 residues. The V end lost 0 bases, the J end lost 0 bases, and 7 bases lay between the germline ends. The CDR3 DNA sequence: TGCGCCAGCAGCTTGGGTCTCAGCTCCTATAATTCACCCCTCCACTTT. It translates to CASSLGLSSYNSPLHF.

The rearrangement uses TRBV2 and TRBJ1-5; no reliable D call. CDR1 and CDR2 from the germline V gene are SNHLY and FYNNEI. Trimming removed 2 bases at V and 10 bases at J, with 9 bases between. The CDR3 spans 12 residues. The CDR3 region is CASSEMAAPQHF. Here the CDR3 DNA reads TGTGCCAGCAGTGAAATGGCCGCACCCCAGCATTTT.

The chain uses TRBV9 and TRBJ2-1; TRBD2 matches at 12 bases. Germline V CDR1 and CDR2: SGDLS, YYNGEE. This CDR3 is 18 amino acids long. Unmatched junction bases numbered 13, after V lost 0 bases and J lost 9 bases. The CDR3: CASSVASPLAGGLGEQFF. In DNA form, the CDR3 reads TGTGCCAGCAGCGTAGCTTCCCCTCTAGCGGGGGGGCTGGGTGAGCAGTTCTTC.

The chain employs TRBV7-2 and TRBJ1-2; 7 bases fit TRBD1. CDR3 length equals 15 residues. Germline loops: CDR1 SGHTA, CDR2 FQGNSA. Trimming took 9 bases from V and 0 from J; bases not matched to a gene: 10. In DNA form, the CDR3 reads TGTGCCAGTTTTGGACAGGTACCAACTAACTATGGCTACACCTTC. Its protein product is CASFGQVPTNYGYTF.